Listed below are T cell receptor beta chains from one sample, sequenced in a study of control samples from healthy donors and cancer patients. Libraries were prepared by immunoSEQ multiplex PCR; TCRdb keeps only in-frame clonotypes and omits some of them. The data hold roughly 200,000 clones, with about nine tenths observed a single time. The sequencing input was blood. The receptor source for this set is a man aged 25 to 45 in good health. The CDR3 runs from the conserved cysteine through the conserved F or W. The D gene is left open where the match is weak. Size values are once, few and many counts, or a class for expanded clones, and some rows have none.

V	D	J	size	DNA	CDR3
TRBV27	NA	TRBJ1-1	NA	TGTGCCAGCAGTCCACGACAGCACACTGAAGCTTTCTTT	CASSPRQHTEAFF
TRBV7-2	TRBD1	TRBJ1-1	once	TGTGCCAGCAGCCTGGGACAGATGAACACTGAAGCTTTCTTT	CASSLGQMNTEAFF
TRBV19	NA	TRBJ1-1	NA	TGTGCCAGTACCCTTACGGGGGTGAACACTGAAGCTTTCTTT	CASTLTGVNTEAFF
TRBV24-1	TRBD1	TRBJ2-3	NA	TGTGCCACCGGGGGACAGGGATCAGATACGCAGTATTTT	CATGGQGSDTQYF
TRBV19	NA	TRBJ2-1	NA	TGTGCCAGTAGTATGGCGGGGCTGAATGAGCAGTTCTTC	CASSMAGLNEQFF
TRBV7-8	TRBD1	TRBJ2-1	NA	TGTGCCAGCAGCTTGCAGGGGGCGGAGGGGGAGCAGTTCTTC	CASSLQGAEGEQFF
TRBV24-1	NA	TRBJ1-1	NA	TGTGCCACCAGTGATTTGGGATGGACGGCCTGTGAAGCTTTCTTT	CATSDLGWTACEAFF
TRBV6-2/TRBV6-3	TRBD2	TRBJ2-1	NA	TGTGCCAGCAGTTACAGGGCCCCCTCACTAGCGGGGGGGCCGGTGTACAATGAGCAGTTCTTC	CASSYRAPSLAGGPVYNEQFF
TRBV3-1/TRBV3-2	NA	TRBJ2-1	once	TGTGCCAGCAGCATATCTTCCCGGAGGAATGAGCAGTTCTTC	CASSISSRRNEQFF
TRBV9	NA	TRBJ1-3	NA	TGTGCCAGCAGCGAATTAGGTGTGCAGGAGGCCTCTGGAAACACCATATATTTT	CASSELGVQEASGNTIYF
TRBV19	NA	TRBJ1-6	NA	TGTGCCAGTTCGGACCCCCTTTTTTCGCCCCTCCACTTT	CASSDPLFSPLHF
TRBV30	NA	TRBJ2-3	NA	TGTGCCTGGAGTGTACAGGTGGGAGAGGGAGATACGCAGTATTTT	CAWSVQVGEGDTQYF
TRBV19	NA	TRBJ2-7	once	TGTGCCAGTAGTATAAGCTATAGGGGGGACCGTCGCTCCTACGAGCAGTACTTC	CASSISYRGDRRSYEQYF
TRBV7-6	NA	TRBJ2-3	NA	TGTGCCAGCAGTTTACTAGCCGTAACTAGCACAGATACGCAGTATTTT	CASSLLAVTSTDTQYF
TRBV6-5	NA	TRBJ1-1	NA	TGTGCCAGCAGAGTCCAGAAAGACACTGAAGCTTTCTTT	CASRVQKDTEAFF
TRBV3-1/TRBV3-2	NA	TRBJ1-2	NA	TGTGCCAGCAGCCAACTCTATGGCTACACCTTC	CASSQLYGYTF
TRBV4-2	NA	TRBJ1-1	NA	TGTGCCAGCAGCCAAGGGCAGGGCACTGAAGCTTTCTTT	CASSQGQGTEAFF
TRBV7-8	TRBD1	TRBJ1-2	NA	TGTGCCAGCAGCTTAGGGGAGGGGGCACCAAACTATGGCTACACCTTC	CASSLGEGAPNYGYTF
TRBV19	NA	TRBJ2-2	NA	TGTGCCAGTAGTATAGGGGGGCCGAACACCGGGGAGCTGTTTTTT	CASSIGGPNTGELFF
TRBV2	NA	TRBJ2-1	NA	TGTGCCAGCAGTGAAGGGACAGCTTACAATGAGCAGTTCTTC	CASSEGTAYNEQFF
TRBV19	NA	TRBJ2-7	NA	TGTGCCAGTAGTTCAGGGGATAAGACCTACGAGCAGTACTTC	CASSSGDKTYEQYF
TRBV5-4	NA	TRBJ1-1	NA	TGTGCCAGCAGTCGTACAGGGTACACTGAAGCTTTCTTT	CASSRTGYTEAFF
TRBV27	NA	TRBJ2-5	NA	TGTGCCAGCAGTTTATACAGTCCCCAAGAGACCCAGTACTTC	CASSLYSPQETQYF